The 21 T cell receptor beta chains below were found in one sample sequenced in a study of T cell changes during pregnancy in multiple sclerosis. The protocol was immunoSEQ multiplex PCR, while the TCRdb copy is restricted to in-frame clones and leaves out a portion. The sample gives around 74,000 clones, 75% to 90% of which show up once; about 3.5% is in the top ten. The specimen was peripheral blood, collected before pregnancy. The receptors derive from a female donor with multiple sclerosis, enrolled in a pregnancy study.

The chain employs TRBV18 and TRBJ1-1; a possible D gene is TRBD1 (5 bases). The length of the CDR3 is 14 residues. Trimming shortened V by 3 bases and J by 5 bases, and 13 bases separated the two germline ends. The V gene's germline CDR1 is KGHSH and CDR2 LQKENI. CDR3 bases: TGTGCCAGCTCACCCCCCGCAGGGCGGACTGAAGCTTTCTTT. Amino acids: CASSPPAGRTEAFF.

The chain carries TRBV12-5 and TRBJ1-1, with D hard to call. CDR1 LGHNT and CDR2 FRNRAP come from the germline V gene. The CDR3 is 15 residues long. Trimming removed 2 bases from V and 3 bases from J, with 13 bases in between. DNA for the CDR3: TGTGCTAGTGGTTTGTCATCCGGGAGCTACACTGAAGCTTTCTTT. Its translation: CASGLSSGSYTEAFF.

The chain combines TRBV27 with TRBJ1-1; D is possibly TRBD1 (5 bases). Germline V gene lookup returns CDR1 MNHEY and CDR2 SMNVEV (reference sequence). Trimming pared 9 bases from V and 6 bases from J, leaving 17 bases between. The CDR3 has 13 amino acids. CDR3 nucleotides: TGTGCCAGTCGGGCAGGGCCGGGGGCTGAAGCTTTCTTT. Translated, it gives CASRAGPGAEAFF.

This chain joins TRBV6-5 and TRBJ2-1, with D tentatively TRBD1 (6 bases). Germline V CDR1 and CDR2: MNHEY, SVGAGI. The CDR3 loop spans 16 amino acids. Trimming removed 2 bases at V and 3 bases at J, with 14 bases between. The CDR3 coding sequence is TGTGCCAGCAGTTACAGTTGGCAGGGGAGCTACAATGAGCAGTTCTTC. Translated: CASSYSWQGSYNEQFF.

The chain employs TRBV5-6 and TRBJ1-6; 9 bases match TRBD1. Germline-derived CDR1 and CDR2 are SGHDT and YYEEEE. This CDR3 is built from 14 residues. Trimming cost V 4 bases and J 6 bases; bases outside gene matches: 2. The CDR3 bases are TGTGCCAGCAGCCTGGGACAGGGTAATTCACCCCTCCACTTT. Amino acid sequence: CASSLGQGNSPLHF.

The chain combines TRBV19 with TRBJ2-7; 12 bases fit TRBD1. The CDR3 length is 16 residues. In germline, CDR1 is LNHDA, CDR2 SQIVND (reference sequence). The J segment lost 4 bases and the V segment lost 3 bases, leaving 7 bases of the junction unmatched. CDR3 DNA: TGTGCCAGTAGTATTGGGGGACAGGGGGCGCGATACGAGCAGTACTTC. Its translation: CASSIGGQGARYEQYF. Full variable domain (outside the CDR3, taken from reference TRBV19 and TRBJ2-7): DGGITQSPKYLFRKEGQNVTLSCEQNLNHDAMYWYRQDPGQGLRLIYYSQIVNDFQKGDIAEGYSVSREKKESFPLTVTSAQKNPTAFYLCASSIGGQGARYEQYFGPGTRLTVT.

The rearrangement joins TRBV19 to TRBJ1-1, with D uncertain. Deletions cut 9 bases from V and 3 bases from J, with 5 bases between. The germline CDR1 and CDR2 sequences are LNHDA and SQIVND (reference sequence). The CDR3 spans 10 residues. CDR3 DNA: TGTGCCAGCTCGGACACTGAAGCTTTCTTT. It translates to CASSDTEAFF.

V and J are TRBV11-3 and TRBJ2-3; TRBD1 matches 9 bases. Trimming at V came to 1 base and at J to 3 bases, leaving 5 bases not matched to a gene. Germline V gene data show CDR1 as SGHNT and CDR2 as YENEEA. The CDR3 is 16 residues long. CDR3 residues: CASSLGGTGMTDTQYF. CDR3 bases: TGTGCCAGCAGCTTAGGCGGGACAGGGATGACAGATACGCAGTATTTT.

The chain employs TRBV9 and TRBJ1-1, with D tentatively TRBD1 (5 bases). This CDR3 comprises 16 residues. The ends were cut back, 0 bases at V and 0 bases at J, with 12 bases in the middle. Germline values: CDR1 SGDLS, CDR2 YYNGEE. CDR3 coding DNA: TGTGCCAGCAGCGTAGAGGGGCGGGGCGTGAACACTGAAGCTTTCTTT. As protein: CASSVEGRGVNTEAFF.

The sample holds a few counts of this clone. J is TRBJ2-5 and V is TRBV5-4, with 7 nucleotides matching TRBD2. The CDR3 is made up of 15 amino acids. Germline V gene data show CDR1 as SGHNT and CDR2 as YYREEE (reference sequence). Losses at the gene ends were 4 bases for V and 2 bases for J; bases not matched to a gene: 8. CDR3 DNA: TGTGCCAGCAGCGAGGCACCTAGCGGACAAGAGACCCAGTACTTC. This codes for CASSEAPSGQETQYF.

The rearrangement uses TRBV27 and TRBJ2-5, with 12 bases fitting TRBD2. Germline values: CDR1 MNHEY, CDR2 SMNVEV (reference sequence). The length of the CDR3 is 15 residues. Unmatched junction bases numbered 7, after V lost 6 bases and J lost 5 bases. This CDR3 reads CASRVLAGGFETQYF. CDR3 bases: TGTGCCAGCAGGGTCCTAGCGGGAGGGTTCGAGACCCAGTACTTC.

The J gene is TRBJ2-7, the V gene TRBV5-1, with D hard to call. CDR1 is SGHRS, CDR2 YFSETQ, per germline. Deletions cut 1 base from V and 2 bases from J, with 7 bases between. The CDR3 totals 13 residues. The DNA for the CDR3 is TGCGCCAGCAGCTTGAAACAGACCTACGAGCAGTACTTC. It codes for CASSLKQTYEQYF.

CDR3 residues: CASTSGGEGIRGEQFF. In DNA form, the CDR3 reads TGTGCCAGCACCTCTGGGGGGGAGGGTATTAGGGGTGAGCAGTTCTTC. The chain is built from TRBV7-9 and TRBJ2-1, with 7 bases lining up with TRBD2. From germline, CDR1 is SEHNR and CDR2 FQNEAQ (reference sequence). V lost 7 bases to trimming and J lost 9 bases; unmatched junction nucleotides: 18. The CDR3 length is 16 residues.

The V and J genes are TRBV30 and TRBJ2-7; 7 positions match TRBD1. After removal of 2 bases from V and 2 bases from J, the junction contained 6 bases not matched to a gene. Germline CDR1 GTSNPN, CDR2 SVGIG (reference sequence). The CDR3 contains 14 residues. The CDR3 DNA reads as TGTGCCTGGAGTCGACAGGGTGCTGCCTACGAGCAGTACTTC. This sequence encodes CAWSRQGAAYEQYF.

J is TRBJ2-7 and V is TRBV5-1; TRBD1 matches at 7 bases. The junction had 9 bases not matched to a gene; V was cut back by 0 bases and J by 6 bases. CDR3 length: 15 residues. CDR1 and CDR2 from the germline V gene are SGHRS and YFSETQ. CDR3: CASSLVPGQIPEQYF. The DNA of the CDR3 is TGCGCCAGCAGCTTGGTACCGGGACAGATTCCCGAGCAGTACTTC.

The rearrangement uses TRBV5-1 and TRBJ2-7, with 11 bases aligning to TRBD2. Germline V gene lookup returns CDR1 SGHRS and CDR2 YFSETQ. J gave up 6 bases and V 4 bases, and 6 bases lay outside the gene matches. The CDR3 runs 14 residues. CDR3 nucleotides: TGCGCCAGCAGCCCCGGACTAGCGGGTCCCGAGCAGTACTTC. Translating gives CASSPGLAGPEQYF.

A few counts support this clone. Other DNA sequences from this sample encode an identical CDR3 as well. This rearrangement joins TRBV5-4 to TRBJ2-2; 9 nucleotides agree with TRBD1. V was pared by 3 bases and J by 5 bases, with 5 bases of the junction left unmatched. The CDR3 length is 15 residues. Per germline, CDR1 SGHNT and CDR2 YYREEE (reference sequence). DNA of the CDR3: TGTGCCAGCAGCTCCGGGACAGGGTTTACCGGGGAGCTGTTTTTT. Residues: CASSSGTGFTGELFF. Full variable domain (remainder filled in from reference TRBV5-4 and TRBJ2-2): ETGVTQSPTHLIKTRGQQVTLRCSSQSGHNTVSWYQQALGQGPQFIFQYYREEENGRGNFPPRFSGLQFPNYSSELNVNALELDDSALYLCASSSGTGFTGELFFGEGSRLTVL.

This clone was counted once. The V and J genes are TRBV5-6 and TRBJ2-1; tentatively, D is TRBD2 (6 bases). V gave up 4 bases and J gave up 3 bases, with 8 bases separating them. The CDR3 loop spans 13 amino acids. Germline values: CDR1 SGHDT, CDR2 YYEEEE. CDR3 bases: TGTGCCAGCAGCCCTAGCGACTACAATGAGCAGTTCTTC. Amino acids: CASSPSDYNEQFF.

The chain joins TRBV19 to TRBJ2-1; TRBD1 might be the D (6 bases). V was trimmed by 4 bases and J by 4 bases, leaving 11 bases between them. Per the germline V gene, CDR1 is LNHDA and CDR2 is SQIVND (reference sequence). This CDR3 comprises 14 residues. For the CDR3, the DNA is TGTGCCAGTAGTACCCCGACAGGATACAATGAGCAGTTCTTC. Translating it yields CASSTPTGYNEQFF.

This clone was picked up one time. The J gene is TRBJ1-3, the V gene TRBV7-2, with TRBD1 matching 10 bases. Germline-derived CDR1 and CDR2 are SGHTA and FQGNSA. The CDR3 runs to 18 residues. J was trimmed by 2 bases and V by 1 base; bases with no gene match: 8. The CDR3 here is CASSLVPSGTGAGNTIYF. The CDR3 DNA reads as TGTGCCAGCAGCTTAGTTCCCTCCGGGACAGGGGCTGGAAACACCATATATTTT.

In DNA form, the CDR3 reads TGTGCCAGCTCACCTAGTCTACTCTCACAGGGGGCTGACTATGGCTACACCTTC. Translating gives CASSPSLLSQGADYGYTF. The V gene is TRBV18, the J gene TRBJ1-2, with 9 bases identical to TRBD1. Per the germline V gene, CDR1 is KGHSH and CDR2 is LQKENI. The CDR3 length is 18 residues. V trimming: 3 bases; J trimming: 3 bases; junction bases outside the gene matches: 14.